Each of the 5 T cell receptor beta chains below was sequenced from the same sample in a study of regulatory T cells in long-lasting Graves disease (dated by TCRdb to about 2021). The library was generated by multiplex PCR. TCRdb names Illumina HiSeq 4000 as the instrument used. TCR beta libraries were built with iRepertoire HTBI primers and Arm-PCR amplification of CDR3 regions. The public reads were reprocessed in TCRdb via fastp at Q25 and MiXCR, keeping in-frame beta chains. Each CDR3 protein appears once, grouped with its most common genes and DNA. This sample comprises a few hundred thousand distinct CDR3 sequences, around a quarter of them detected only once. Approximately 26% of the sample is held by the ten biggest clonotypes. This specimen's time point label, interpreted: persistent/refractory GD, antithyroid drugs over 5 years with positive TRAb. For both TCR sequencing and RNA sequencing, RNA was extracted from PBMCs in TRIzol.

Sequenced here: peripheral blood mononuclear cells (PBMCs), sampled when the disease was refractory, from a patient treated with antithyroid drugs. The source of these receptors is a female donor with Graves disease.

This clonotype was observed a handful of times. The chain is built from TRBV5-1 and TRBJ1-1; 7 nucleotides line up with TRBD1. J gave up 2 bases and V 2 bases, and 6 bases lay outside the gene matches. Germline assignment: CDR1 SGHRS and CDR2 YFSETQ. This CDR3 is built from 15 residues. Written as DNA, the CDR3 is TGCGCCAGCAGCTTCGCAGGGGGTAGAAACACTGAAGCTTTCTTT. This translates into CASSFAGGRNTEAFF.

The rearrangement uses TRBV28 and TRBJ1-4; TRBD1 is a possible D gene (5 bases). Germline CDR1 reads MDHEN; CDR2 reads SYDVKM. V lost 5 bases and J lost 0, with 10 bases in between. The CDR3 covers 15 residues. The CDR3 region has the DNA TGTGCCAGCAGTGGGGGACCAGCAACTAATGAAAAACTGTTTTTT. It yields the protein CASSGGPATNEKLFF. Using reference TRBV28 and TRBJ1-4 for the parts outside the CDR3, the full variable domain is DVKVTQSSRYLVKRTGEKVFLECVQDMDHENMFWYRQDPGLGLRLIYFSYDVKMKEKGDIPEGYSVSREKKERFSLILESASTNQTSMYLCASSGGPATNEKLFFGSGTQLSVL.

This clonotype was seen only a few times. The chain combines TRBV6-1 with TRBJ1-3; TRBD1 is a possible D gene (6 bases). Trimming took 3 bases from V and 4 from J, leaving 13 bases between them. The CDR3 length is 15 residues. The germline CDR1 and CDR2 sequences are MNHNS and SASEGT. CDR3 amino acids: CASSELGATGNTIYF. In DNA form, the CDR3 reads TGTGCCAGCAGTGAGCTGGGGGCGACCGGAAACACCATATATTTT.

The rearrangement uses TRBV2 and TRBJ1-1; D might be TRBD1 (5 bases). CDR3 length: 15 amino acids. Trimming took 4 bases from V and 2 from J, leaving 14 bases between them. The germline gives CDR1 SNHLY, CDR2 FYNNEI. The chain's CDR3 is CASSVGGRGNTEAFF. CDR3 sequence (DNA): TGTGCCAGCAGTGTTGGAGGGAGGGGTAACACTGAAGCTTTCTTT.

The gene calls are TRBV28 and TRBJ2-2, with 7 bases identical to TRBD2. With 3 bases clipped from V and 7 bases from J, the junction kept 8 bases outside the gene matches. Per the germline V gene, CDR1 is MDHEN and CDR2 is SYDVKM. CDR3 size: 15 residues. This CDR3 reads CASSFTSGKGGELFF. In DNA, the CDR3 is TGTGCCAGCAGTTTTACCAGCGGGAAGGGCGGGGAGCTGTTTTTT.